This T cell receptor (beta chain) emerged from a study of neurological immune-mediated disorders. Overall study results and limits: HTLV-1-associated myelopathy had the most TCR clonal expansion, and multiple sclerosis had the least, less than healthy controls.

Healthy controls consisted of blood bank volunteers in Maryland, USA. With 9 bases removed from V and 2 bases from J, the gap between germline ends came to 10 bases. CDR1 is ENHRY, CDR2 SYGVKD, per germline. CDR3 length equals 12 residues. Ten or more counts support this clonotype. No antigen is known for it. The cDNA was synthesized by 5'RACE incorporating 10-nucleotide random UMIs. MiXCR, run by TCRdb on the 5' RACE reads, gives a single entry per CDR3 protein. The sample consists of 57,000 or so distinct CDR3 sequences, roughly an eighth of them appearing once. The material sequenced was PBMCs. The TCR originated in a man in his 60s in good health. The gene calls are TRBV10-3 and TRBJ2-5, with D tentatively TRBD1 (5 bases). The chain's CDR3 is CAIKGLQETQYF. In DNA, the CDR3 is TGTGCCATAAAGGGGCTGCAAGAGACCCAGTACTTC.